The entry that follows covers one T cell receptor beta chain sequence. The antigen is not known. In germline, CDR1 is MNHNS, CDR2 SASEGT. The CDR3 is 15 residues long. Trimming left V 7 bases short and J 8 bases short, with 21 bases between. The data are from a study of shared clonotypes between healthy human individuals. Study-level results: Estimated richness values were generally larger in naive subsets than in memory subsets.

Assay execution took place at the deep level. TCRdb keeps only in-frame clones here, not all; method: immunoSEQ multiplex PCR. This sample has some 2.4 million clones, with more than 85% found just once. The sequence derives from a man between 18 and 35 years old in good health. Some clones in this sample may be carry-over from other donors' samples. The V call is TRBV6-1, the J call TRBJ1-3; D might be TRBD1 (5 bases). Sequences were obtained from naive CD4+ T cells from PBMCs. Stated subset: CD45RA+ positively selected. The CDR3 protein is CASTFQLRGPDTIYF. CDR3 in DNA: TGTGCCAGCACTTTTCAACTGAGGGGCCCGGACACCATATATTTT.